Presented here are 16 T cell receptor beta chains from one specimen sequenced in a study of cytomegalovirus exposure and HLA in healthy donors. Profiling relied on immunoSEQ multiplex PCR, and the TCRdb table lists in-frame clones only, not all of them. The repertoire holds approximately 140,000 clones, with roughly nine tenths as singletons. Material: PBMCs. The receptors shown here come from a man aged 18 to 35 in good health and CMV-seronegative.

This CDR3 is CASSFLRGLNYGYTF. The CDR3 DNA reads TGTGCCAGCAGCTTCCTCAGGGGTTTGAACTATGGCTACACCTTC. This chain joins TRBV5-6 and TRBJ1-2, with D possibly matching TRBD1 (6 bases). Germline CDR1 and CDR2: SGHDT and YYEEEE. The CDR3 length is 15 residues. Trimming took 2 bases from V and 2 from J, leaving 13 bases between them.

This clone was seen once. This chain uses TRBV25-1 with TRBJ2-7; a weak D match, TRBD1 (5 bases). Germline assignment: CDR1 MGHDK and CDR2 SYGVNS. The V end lost 4 bases, the J end lost 3 bases, and 7 bases lay between the germline ends. This CDR3 has 12 residues. The CDR3, as DNA: TGTGCCAGCAGTGTGGGGCACTACGAGCAGTACTTC. Translating it yields CASSVGHYEQYF.

J is TRBJ1-1 and V is TRBV5-1; weak D call: TRBD1 (6 bases). Trimming stripped 0 bases from V and 4 bases from J, with 7 bases between. The germline V gene encodes CDR1 SGHRS and CDR2 YFSETQ. The CDR3 sequence is 13 residues long. The CDR3 nucleotides are TGCGCCAGCAGCTTGGTCAGGGGCACTGAAGCTTTCTTT. As protein: CASSLVRGTEAFF.

In DNA, the CDR3 is TGTGCCAGCGGTCAATCTCGAGGGAGCGAAGCCATTCAGTACTTC. The encoded protein is CASGQSRGSEAIQYF. V and J are TRBV27 and TRBJ2-4; D might be TRBD2 (5 bases). CDR1 is MNHEY, CDR2 SMNVEV, per germline (reference sequence). V was cut by 8 bases and J by 9 bases, with 23 bases left in between. The CDR3 is 15 residues long.

This clone was counted between two and nine times. V is TRBV2 and J is TRBJ1-5; TRBD1 matches at 9 bases. There are 13 residues in the CDR3. Germline values: CDR1 SNHLY, CDR2 FYNNEI. J lost 9 bases, V lost 6 bases, and 6 bases had no gene match. The CDR3 DNA sequence: TGTGCCAGCAGCGGACAGGGGAGGCCGCCCCAGCATTTT. It specifies CASSGQGRPPQHF. The full variable domain, with the rest looked up from reference TRBV2 and TRBJ1-5, is EPEVTQTPSHQVTQMGQEVILRCVPISNHLYFYWYRQILGQKVEFLVSFYNNEISEKSEIFDDQFSVERPDGSNFTLKIRSTKLEDSAMYFCASSGQGRPPQHFGDGTRLSIL.

J is TRBJ1-5 and V is TRBV2; D gene uncertain. V lost 5 bases, J lost 3 bases, and 17 bases lay in between. The CDR3 totals 16 residues. Per the germline V gene, CDR1 is SNHLY and CDR2 is FYNNEI. Written as DNA, the CDR3 is TGTGCCAGCAGTTCCCACCTGGCAAACCTCAATCAGCCCCAGCATTTT. This translates into CASSSHLANLNQPQHF.

The chain links TRBV15 to TRBJ2-1, with a possible D match to TRBD2 (5 bases). Deletions cut 1 base from V and 2 bases from J, with 12 bases between. The germline V gene has CDR1 LNHNV and CDR2 YYDKDF (reference sequence). The CDR3 totals 16 residues. The CDR3 DNA reads as TGTGCCACCAGCAGAGCCAGACGGGATACCTACAATGAGCAGTTCTTC. The encoded protein is CATSRARRDTYNEQFF.

The chain recombines TRBV30 with TRBJ2-3, with 16 bases fitting TRBD2. Trimming took 1 base from V and 11 from J; bases not matched to a gene: 6. The CDR3 runs 15 residues. Per germline, CDR1 GTSNPN and CDR2 SVGIG (reference sequence). The CDR3 here is CAWSDLGTSGREQYF. The CDR3 DNA sequence: TGTGCCTGGAGTGACCTGGGGACTAGCGGGAGGGAGCAGTATTTT.

The chain links TRBV9 to TRBJ2-5; the D gene is possibly TRBD1 (6 bases). With 0 bases removed from V and 0 bases from J, the gap between germline ends came to 12 bases. In germline, CDR1 is SGDLS, CDR2 YYNGEE. The CDR3 extends over 16 amino acids. CDR3 in DNA: TGTGCCAGCAGCGTAGCCCCCAGGGGAGACCAAGAGACCCAGTACTTC. Translation: CASSVAPRGDQETQYF.

J is TRBJ2-1 and V is TRBV5-1; 8 bases are shared with TRBD1. Per the germline V gene, CDR1 is SGHRS and CDR2 is YFSETQ. Trimming removed 6 bases from V and 5 bases from J; junction bases left unmatched: 4. This CDR3 comprises 13 residues. CDR3: CASMTGVHNEQFF. CDR3 nucleotide sequence: TGCGCCAGCATGACAGGGGTCCACAATGAGCAGTTCTTC.

This clone was picked up one time. The rearrangement links TRBV29-1 to TRBJ2-7, with 11 bases that match TRBD1. The germline V gene has CDR1 SQVTM and CDR2 ANQGSEA. CDR3 length: 17 residues. V shed 1 base, J shed 0 bases, and the junction held 8 bases outside the gene matches. CDR3 sequence (DNA): TGCAGCGTTGAAGGACGGAGGGACAGGGGGAGCTCCTACGAGCAGTACTTC. It yields the protein CSVEGRRDRGSSYEQYF.

In DNA form, the CDR3 reads TGTGCCAGCAGTTTAAGCAACTGGGCTAGCGGGAGAACCGGGGAGCTGTTTTTT. Amino acids: CASSLSNWASGRTGELFF. The V and J genes are TRBV28 and TRBJ2-2; TRBD2 aligns across 10 bases. The V gene's germline CDR1 is MDHEN and CDR2 SYDVKM. The CDR3 loop spans 18 amino acids. V gave up 2 bases and J gave up 5 bases; unmatched junction bases: 11.

This chain connects TRBV7-9 to TRBJ1-5; weak D call: TRBD1 (6 bases). The germline gives CDR1 SEHNR, CDR2 FQNEAQ (reference sequence). This CDR3 is built from 14 residues. The V end was cut by 5 bases, the J end by 2 bases, with 10 bases between. CDR3 sequence: CASSPPGGNQPQHF. The CDR3 region has the DNA TGTGCCAGCAGCCCCCCAGGGGGCAATCAGCCCCAGCATTTT.

J is TRBJ1-4 and V is TRBV5-1, with 7 bases fitting TRBD1. CDR1 is SGHRS, CDR2 YFSETQ, per germline. The CDR3 is 16 amino acids. V was clipped by 1 base and J by 8 bases; unmatched bases: 11. CDR3 residues: CASSLSSGQMVEKLFF. The CDR3 DNA reads as TGCGCCAGCAGCTTGTCGTCGGGACAGATGGTAGAAAAACTGTTTTTT.

The DNA for the CDR3 is TGTGCCAGCAGGATACAGGTCGCGGAGGGGCCCCAGCATTTT. Translated: CASRIQVAEGPQHF. V is TRBV6-1 and J is TRBJ1-5, with D perhaps TRBD1 (5 bases). The CDR3 covers 14 residues. Looked up from germline, CDR1 is MNHNS and CDR2 is SASEGT. Between the trimmed V and J ends, which lost 6 bases and 9 bases, there was a span of 18 bases.

This clone has just a few counts. The V gene is TRBV6-1, the J gene TRBJ1-2; 8 bases fit TRBD1. Germline values: CDR1 MNHNS, CDR2 SASEGT. The trim removed 1 base at V and 0 bases at J, leaving 7 bases unmatched. The CDR3 spans 17 residues. The CDR3 bases are TGTGCCAGCAGTGAAGGCCCAGGGGGCCCCTCTAACTATGGCTACACCTTC. Translating it yields CASSEGPGGPSNYGYTF.